These 4 T cell receptor beta chains were all obtained from the same sample, sequenced in a study of lymphopenia after photon versus proton radiotherapy. Profiling relied on immunoSEQ multiplex PCR, and the TCRdb table lists in-frame clones only, not all of them. The sample records 89,000 or so clones, about 86% being singletons. The specimen was peripheral blood, collected from a patient treated with proton-based radiotherapy. All receptors derive from a man aged 55 to 69 with pancreatic cancer.

As to this clone: This sample also contains other DNA sequences that code for the same CDR3. The V gene is TRBV2, the J gene TRBJ2-5; D may correspond to TRBD1 or TRBD2 (5 bases each). Trimming took 8 bases from V and 4 from J, leaving 14 bases between them. Germline lookup yields CDR1 SNHLY and CDR2 FYNNEI. The CDR3 runs 13 residues. The CDR3 nucleotides read TGTGCCAGCTCCCCCGGGACCGGAGAGACCCAGTACTTC. Its protein is CASSPGTGETQYF. The full variable domain, its missing parts supplied by reference TRBV2 and TRBJ2-5, is EPEVTQTPSHQVTQMGQEVILRCVPISNHLYFYWYRQILGQKVEFLVSFYNNEISEKSEIFDDQFSVERPDGSNFTLKIRSTKLEDSAMYFCASSPGTGETQYFGPGTRLLVL.

This clone has a handful of counts. This sequence joins TRBV5-1 and TRBJ2-5; D is ambiguous. V was clipped by 3 bases and J by 0 bases, with 3 bases between them. CDR1 is SGHRS and CDR2 is YFSETQ in the germline V gene. The CDR3 runs to 12 residues. The CDR3 nucleotides are TGCGCCAGCAGCTCCTACCAAGAGACCCAGTACTTC. Amino acids: CASSSYQETQYF. The full variable domain, with the rest looked up from reference TRBV5-1 and TRBJ2-5, is KAGVTQTPRYLIKTRGQQVTLSCSPISGHRSVSWYQQTPGQGLQFLFEYFSETQRNKGNFPGRFSGRQFSNSRSEMNVSTLELGDSALYLCASSSYQETQYFGPGTRLLVL.

The V gene is TRBV7-2, the J gene TRBJ1-4, with D perhaps matching TRBD1 (6 bases). The germline V and J ends were trimmed by 5 bases and 6 bases, with 13 bases remaining between them. CDR3 length: 14 residues. CDR1 SGHTA and CDR2 FQGNSA come from the germline V gene. This CDR3 is CASSRGVADEKLFF. Here the CDR3 DNA reads TGTGCCAGCAGCAGGGGGGTGGCCGATGAAAAACTGTTTTTT.

In this sample, this clone turned up once. V is TRBV28 and J is TRBJ1-2; no reliable D call. The V gene lost 1 base and the J gene lost 8 bases, with 11 bases spanning the gap. This CDR3 is built from 13 residues. The germline V gene encodes CDR1 MDHEN and CDR2 SYDVKM. CDR3 sequence (DNA): TGTGCCAGCAGTTTATCGGGGTCTCAAGGCTACACCTTC. It yields the protein CASSLSGSQGYTF.